The clone carrying this T cell receptor beta chain has a count of ten or more. The target antigen is unknown. Combining a sample-barcoded 5' primer with a J-beta primer mix, a second PCR ran for roughly 7 to 12 cycles. Individual samples furnished no less than 2.5 million CDR3-containing paired-end reads apiece. TCRdb independently ran MiXCR on the 5' RACE reads; one entry per CDR3 protein. The sample carries 1.5 million to 2 million distinct CDR3 sequences, under 30% recorded once. The data originate from a study of blood T cells in healthy people across ages. Study-wide results and limits: PBMCs that were unsorted prevented a conclusive naive versus antigen-experienced comparison. A roughly linear age-dependent decrease characterized TCR beta diversity per million T cells.

This receptor was identified in a woman in her twenties or thirties in good health. The material sequenced was blood.

CDR3 sequence: CAIKTKRGDEQFF. The CDR3 coding sequence is TGTGCCATCAAGACTAAGCGCGGGGATGAGCAGTTCTTC. The chain has TRBV10-3 and TRBJ2-1; TRBD2 might be the D (6 bases). This CDR3 has 13 amino acids. Trimming stripped 7 bases from V and 8 bases from J, with 15 bases between. Germline CDR1 reads ENHRY; CDR2 reads SYGVKD.